In its sample, the clone carrying this T cell receptor (beta chain) was seen a few times. The CDR3 loop spans 18 amino acids. Germline lookup yields CDR1 SGHAT and CDR2 FQNNGV. The V end was cut by 3 bases, the J end by 0 bases, with 18 bases between. These data come from a study of response to subunit inactivated influenza vaccine. TCRdb passed the RT-PCR reads through MiXCR, listing each CDR3 protein once. The data contain 540,000 or so distinct CDR3 sequences, 10% to 15% of them singletons. The sample consisted of PBMCs from blood, taken about 40 days after vaccination. The J gene is TRBJ2-4, the V gene TRBV11-2; possible D gene TRBD2, 5 bases. The sequence was obtained from a man in his forties or fifties who received an inactivated influenza vaccine. In DNA, the CDR3 is TGTGCCAGCAGCTTCCCGGACTTTACCCTTCTAGCCAAAAACATTCAGTACTTC. Translating gives CASSFPDFTLLAKNIQYF. Variable domain in full (rest from reference TRBV11-2 and TRBJ2-4): EAGVAQSPRYKIIEKRQSVAFWCNPISGHATLYWYQQILGQGPKLLIQFQNNGVVDDSQLPKDRFSAERLKGVDSTLKIQPAKLEDSAVYLCASSFPDFTLLAKNIQYFGAGTRLSVL.